Detailed here is one T cell receptor (beta chain). The sample contains more than one DNA sequence encoding this CDR3. Each cell subset's genomic DNA was divided evenly among several immunoSEQ plates. The method was immunoSEQ multiplex PCR; TCRdb's version includes in-frame clones alone and lacks a portion of them. The sample comprises some 2,400,000 clones, approximately 96% of which are singletons, and 0.1% to 0.15% rests with the top ten. This record comes from a study of shared clonotypes between healthy human individuals. Study details: Three CD4 naive, three CD4 memory, two CD8 naive and one CD8 memory plate were used per donor.

Naive CD4+ cells were CD45RA-selected; the remaining cells were memory. CDR1 and CDR2 (germline): GTSNPN, SVGIG (reference sequence). There are 11 residues in the CDR3. The ends were cut back, 1 base at V and 3 bases at J, with 4 bases in the middle. Material for sequencing was naive CD4+ T cells sorted from blood. This sample's subset: CD45RA+ positively selected. This TCR was recovered from a man aged 18 to 35 in good health. The chain combines TRBV30 with TRBJ2-7; D unclear. CDR3 sequence (DNA): TGTGCCTGGAGTGCAGACTACGAGCAGTACTTC. This codes for CAWSADYEQYF.